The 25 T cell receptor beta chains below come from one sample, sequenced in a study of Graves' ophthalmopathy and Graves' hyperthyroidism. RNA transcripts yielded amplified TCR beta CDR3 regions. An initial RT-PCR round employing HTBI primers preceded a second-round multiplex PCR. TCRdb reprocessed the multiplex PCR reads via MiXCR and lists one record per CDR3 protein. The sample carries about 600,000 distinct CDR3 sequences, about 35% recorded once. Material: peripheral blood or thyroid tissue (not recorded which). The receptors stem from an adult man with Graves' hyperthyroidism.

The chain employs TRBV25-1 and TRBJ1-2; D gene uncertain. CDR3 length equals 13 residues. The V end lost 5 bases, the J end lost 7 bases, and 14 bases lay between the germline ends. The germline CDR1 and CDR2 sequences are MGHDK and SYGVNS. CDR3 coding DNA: TGTGCCAGCAGTTTAATTAAACATCCTGGCTACACCTTC. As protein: CASSLIKHPGYTF.

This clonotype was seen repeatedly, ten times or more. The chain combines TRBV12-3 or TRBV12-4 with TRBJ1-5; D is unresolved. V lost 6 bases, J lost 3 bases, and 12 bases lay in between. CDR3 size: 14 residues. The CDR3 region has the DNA TGTGCCAGCAGCCGTGGGCACAACAATCAGCCCCAGCATTTT. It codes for CASSRGHNNQPQHF.

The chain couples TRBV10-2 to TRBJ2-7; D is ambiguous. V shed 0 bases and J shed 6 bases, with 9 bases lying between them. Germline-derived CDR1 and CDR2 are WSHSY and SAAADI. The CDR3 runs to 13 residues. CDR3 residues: CASSESKVAEQYF. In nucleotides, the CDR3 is TGCGCCAGCAGTGAGTCGAAGGTGGCCGAGCAGTACTTC.

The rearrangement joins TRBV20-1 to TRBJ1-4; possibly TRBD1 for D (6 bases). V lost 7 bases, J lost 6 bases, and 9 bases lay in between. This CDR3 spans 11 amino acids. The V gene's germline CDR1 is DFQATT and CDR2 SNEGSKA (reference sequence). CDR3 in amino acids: CSVRGHEKLFF. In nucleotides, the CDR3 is TGCAGTGTCCGGGGGCATGAAAAACTGTTTTTT.

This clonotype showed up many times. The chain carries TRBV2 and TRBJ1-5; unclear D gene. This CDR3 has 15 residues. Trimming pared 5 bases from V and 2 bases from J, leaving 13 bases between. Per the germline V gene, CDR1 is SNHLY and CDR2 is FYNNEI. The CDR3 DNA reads TGTGCCAGCAGTCCCCAGGAGATGGGCAATCAGCCCCAGCATTTT. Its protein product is CASSPQEMGNQPQHF.

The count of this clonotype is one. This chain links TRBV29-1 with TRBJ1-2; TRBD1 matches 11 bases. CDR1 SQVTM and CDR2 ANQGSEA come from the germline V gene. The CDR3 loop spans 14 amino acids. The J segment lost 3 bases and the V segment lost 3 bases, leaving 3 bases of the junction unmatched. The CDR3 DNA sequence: TGCAGCGTTGACGGACAGGGGGCTGACTATGGCTACACCTTC. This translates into CSVDGQGADYGYTF.

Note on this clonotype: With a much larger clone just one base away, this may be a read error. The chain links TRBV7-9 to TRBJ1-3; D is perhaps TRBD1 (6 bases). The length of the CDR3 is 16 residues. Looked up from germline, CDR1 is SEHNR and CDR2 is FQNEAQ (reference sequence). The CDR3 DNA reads TGCGCCAGCAGCTTAGCAGGGGCGGTTTATGGAAACACCATATATTTT. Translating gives CASSLAGAVYGNTIYF.

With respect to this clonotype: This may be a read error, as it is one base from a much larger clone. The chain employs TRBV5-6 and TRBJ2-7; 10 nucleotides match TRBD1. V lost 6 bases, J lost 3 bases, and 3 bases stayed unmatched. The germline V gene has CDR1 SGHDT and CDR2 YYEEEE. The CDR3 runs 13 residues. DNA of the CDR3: TGTGCCAGCAAGGACAGGGGGGACTACGAGCAGTACTTC. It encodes CASKDRGDYEQYF.

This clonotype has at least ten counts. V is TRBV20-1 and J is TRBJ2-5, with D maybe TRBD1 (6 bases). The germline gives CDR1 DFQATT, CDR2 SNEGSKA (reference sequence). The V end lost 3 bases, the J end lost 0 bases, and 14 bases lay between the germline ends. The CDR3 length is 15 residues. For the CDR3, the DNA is TGCAGTGCTAGGGTCAGGGGCCGGTACCAAGAGACCCAGTACTTC. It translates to CSARVRGRYQETQYF.

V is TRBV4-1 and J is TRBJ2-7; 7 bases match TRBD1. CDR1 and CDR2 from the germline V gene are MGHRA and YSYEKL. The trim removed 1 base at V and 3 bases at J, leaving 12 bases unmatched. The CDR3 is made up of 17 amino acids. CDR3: CASSQGTGDISYYEQYF. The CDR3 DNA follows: TGCGCCAGCAGCCAAGGTACAGGGGATATCTCCTACTACGAGCAGTACTTC.

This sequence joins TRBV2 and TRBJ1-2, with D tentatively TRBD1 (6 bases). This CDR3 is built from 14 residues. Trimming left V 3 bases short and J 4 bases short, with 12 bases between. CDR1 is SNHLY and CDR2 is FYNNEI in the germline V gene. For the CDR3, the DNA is TGTGCCAGCAGTGATACAGGGACCTTCTATGGCTACACCTTC. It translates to CASSDTGTFYGYTF.

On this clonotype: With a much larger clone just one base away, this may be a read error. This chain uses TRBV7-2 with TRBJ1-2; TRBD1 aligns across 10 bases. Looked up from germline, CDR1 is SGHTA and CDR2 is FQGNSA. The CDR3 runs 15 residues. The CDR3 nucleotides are TGTGCCAGCAGCCCGGGACAGGGGTTTAACGATGGCTACACCTTC. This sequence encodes CASSPGQGFNDGYTF.

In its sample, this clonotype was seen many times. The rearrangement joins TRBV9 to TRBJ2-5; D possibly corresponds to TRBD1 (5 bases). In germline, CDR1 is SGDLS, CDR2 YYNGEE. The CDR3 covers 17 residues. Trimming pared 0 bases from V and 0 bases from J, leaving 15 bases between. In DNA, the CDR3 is TGTGCCAGCAGCGTAGGCTTGACAGAGATGTACCAAGAGACCCAGTACTTC. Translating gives CASSVGLTEMYQETQYF.

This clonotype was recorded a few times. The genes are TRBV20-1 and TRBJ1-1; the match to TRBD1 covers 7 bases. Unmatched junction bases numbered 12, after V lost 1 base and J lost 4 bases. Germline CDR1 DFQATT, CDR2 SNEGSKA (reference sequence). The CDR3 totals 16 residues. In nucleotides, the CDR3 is TGCAGTGCTAGAGCCGGGACAGTTGGTTCGGGCACTGAAGCTTTCTTT. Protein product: CSARAGTVGSGTEAFF.

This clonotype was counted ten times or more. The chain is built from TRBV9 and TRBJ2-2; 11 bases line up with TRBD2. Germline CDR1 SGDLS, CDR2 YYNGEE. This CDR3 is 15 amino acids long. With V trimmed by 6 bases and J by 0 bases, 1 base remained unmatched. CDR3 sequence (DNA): TGTGCCAGCAATAGCGGGGGGGCGAACACCGGGGAGCTGTTTTTT. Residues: CASNSGGANTGELFF.

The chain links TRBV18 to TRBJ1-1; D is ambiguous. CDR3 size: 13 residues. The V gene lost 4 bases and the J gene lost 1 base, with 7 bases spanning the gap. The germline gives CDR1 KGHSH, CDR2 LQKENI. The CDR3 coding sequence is TGTGCCAGCTCACGAAACGAGAACACTGAAGCTTTCTTT. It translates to CASSRNENTEAFF.

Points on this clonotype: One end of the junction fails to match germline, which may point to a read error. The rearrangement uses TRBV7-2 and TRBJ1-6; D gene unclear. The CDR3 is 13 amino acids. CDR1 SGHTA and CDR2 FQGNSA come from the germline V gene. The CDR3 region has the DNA TGTGCCAGCAGCCCTGACTCAAATTCGCCCCGCCACTTT. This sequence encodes CASSPDSNSPRHF.

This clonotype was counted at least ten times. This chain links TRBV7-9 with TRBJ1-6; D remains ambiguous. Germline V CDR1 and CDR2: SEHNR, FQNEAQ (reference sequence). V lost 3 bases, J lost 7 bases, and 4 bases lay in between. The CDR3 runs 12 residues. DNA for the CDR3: TGTGCCAGCAGCTTGAGAAATTCACCCCTCCACTTT. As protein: CASSLRNSPLHF.

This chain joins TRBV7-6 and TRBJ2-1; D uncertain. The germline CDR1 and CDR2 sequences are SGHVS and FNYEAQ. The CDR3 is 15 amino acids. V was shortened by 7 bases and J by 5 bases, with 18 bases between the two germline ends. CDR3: CASNPEVGRNNEQFF. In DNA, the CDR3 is TGTGCCAGCAACCCAGAGGTCGGCAGAAACAATGAGCAGTTCTTC.

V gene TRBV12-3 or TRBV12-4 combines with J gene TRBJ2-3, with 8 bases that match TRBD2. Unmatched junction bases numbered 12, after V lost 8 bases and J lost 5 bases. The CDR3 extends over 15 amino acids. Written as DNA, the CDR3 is TGTGCCAGCGGCGAGGTTAGCGGGGAGGGAGATACGCAGTATTTT. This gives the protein CASGEVSGEGDTQYF.

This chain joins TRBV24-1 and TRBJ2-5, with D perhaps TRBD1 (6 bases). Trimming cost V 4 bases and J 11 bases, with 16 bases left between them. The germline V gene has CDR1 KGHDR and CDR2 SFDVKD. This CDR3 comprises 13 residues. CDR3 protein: CATSETGRGNQYF. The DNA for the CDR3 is TGTGCCACCAGTGAAACAGGGAGAGGGAATCAGTACTTC.

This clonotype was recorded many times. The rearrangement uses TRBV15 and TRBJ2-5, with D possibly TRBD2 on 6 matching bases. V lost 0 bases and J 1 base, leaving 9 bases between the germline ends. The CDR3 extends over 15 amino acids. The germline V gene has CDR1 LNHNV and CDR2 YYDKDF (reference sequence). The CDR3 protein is CATSRDVGGQETQYF. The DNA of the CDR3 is TGTGCCACCAGCAGAGATGTGGGGGGCCAAGAGACCCAGTACTTC. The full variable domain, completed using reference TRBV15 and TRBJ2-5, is DAMVIQNPRYQVTQFGKPVTLSCSQTLNHNVMYWYQQKSSQAPKLLFHYYDKDFNNEADTPDNFQSRRPNTSFCFLDIRSPGLGDTAMYLCATSRDVGGQETQYFGPGTRLLVL.

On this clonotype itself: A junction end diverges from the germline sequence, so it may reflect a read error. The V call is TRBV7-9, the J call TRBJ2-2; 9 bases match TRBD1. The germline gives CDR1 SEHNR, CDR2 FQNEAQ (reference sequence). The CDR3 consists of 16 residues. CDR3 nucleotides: TGTGGCAGCAGCTGGGGACAGGGACGGGCCACCGGGGAGCTGTTTTTT. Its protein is CGSSWGQGRATGELFF. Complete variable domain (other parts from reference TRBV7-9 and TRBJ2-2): DTGVSQNPRHKITKRGQNVTFRCDPISEHNRLYWYRQTLGQGPEFLTYFQNEAQLEKSRLLSDRFSAERPKGSFSTLEIQRTEQGDSAMYLCGSSWGQGRATGELFFGEGSRLTVL.

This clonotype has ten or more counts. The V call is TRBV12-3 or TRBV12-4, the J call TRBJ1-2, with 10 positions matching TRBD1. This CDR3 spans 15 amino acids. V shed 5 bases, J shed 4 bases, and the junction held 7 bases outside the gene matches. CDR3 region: CASSMRQGAGYGYTF. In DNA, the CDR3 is TGTGCCAGCAGTATGAGACAGGGGGCTGGCTATGGCTACACCTTC.

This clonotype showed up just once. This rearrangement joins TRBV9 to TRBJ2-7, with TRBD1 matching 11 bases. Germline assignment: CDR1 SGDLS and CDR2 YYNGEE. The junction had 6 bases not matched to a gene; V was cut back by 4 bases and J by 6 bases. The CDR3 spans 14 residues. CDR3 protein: CASSPGQGVAEQYF. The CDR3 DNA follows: TGTGCCAGCAGCCCGGGACAGGGGGTGGCCGAGCAGTACTTC.